This entry lists 21 T cell receptor beta chains sequenced from one sample in a study of shared clonotypes between healthy human individuals. Naive CD8 cells comprised CD45RO-negative, CCR7-positively selected cells, excluding terminally differentiated effector memory CD45RA+ cells. Some clones are missing from TCRdb's copy, which holds only in-frame ones; the method was immunoSEQ multiplex PCR. Of a few hundred thousand clones listed, roughly 96% were seen once; the top ten hold 0.095% to 0.12%. The specimen sequenced was naive CD8+ T cells sorted from blood. The receptor source for this set is a woman aged 25 to 39 in good health.

Remarks on this clone: One junction end disagrees with the germline gene, perhaps due to a read error. The chain combines TRBV29-1 with TRBJ2-5, with 7 bases matching TRBD1. The assigned J gene may be wrong: the sequence end matches TRBJ2-7 better. The CDR3 loop spans 15 amino acids. Looked up from germline, CDR1 is SQVTM and CDR2 is ANQGSEA. DNA of the CDR3: TGCAGCGTCGAAGCGCAGGGACAGACCCTATACGAGCAGTACTTC. Protein: CSVEAQGQTLYEQYF.

This chain uses TRBV2 with TRBJ2-1; possibly TRBD1 or TRBD2 for D (5 bases each). The germline V gene has CDR1 SNHLY and CDR2 FYNNEI. V was pared by 6 bases and J by 5 bases, with 11 bases between. The CDR3 has 13 amino acids. The CDR3 sequence: CASRGTPNNEQFF. CDR3 DNA: TGTGCCAGCAGAGGGACCCCCAACAATGAGCAGTTCTTC.

The CDR3 protein is CATRGRETGNTIYF. CDR3 bases: TGTGCCACTAGGGGCAGGGAGACGGGAAACACCATATATTTT. This chain links TRBV21-1 with TRBJ1-3. TRBV21-1 is assigned pseudogene status. This CDR3 region has 14 residues.

This clone is a singleton in its sample. CDR3 sequence: CAWSSRRTSYEQYF. The CDR3 DNA follows: TGTGCCTGGAGTTCCCGACGGACCTCCTACGAGCAGTACTTC. The J gene is TRBJ2-7, the V gene TRBV30, with D unresolved. The V and J ends lost 2 bases and 0 bases respectively, with 11 bases between them. Germline lookup yields CDR1 GTSNPN and CDR2 SVGIG (reference sequence). This CDR3 has 14 amino acids. Full variable domain (remainder filled in from reference TRBV30 and TRBJ2-7): SQTIHQWPATLVQPVGSPLSLECTVEGTSNPNLYWYRQAAGRGLQLLFYSVGIGQISSEVPQNLSASRPQDRQFILSSKKLLLSDSGFYLCAWSSRRTSYEQYFGPGTRLTVT.

The V gene is TRBV7-3, the J gene TRBJ2-1; 8 nucleotides line up with TRBD2. V gave up 3 bases and J gave up 8 bases; unmatched junction bases: 3. From germline, CDR1 is SGHTA and CDR2 FQGTGA. This CDR3 comprises 13 residues. The CDR3 spells CASSFTSGHEQFF. The CDR3 bases are TGTGCCAGCAGCTTCACTAGCGGTCATGAGCAGTTCTTC.

The chain uses TRBV10-3 and TRBJ2-7; 10 bases line up with TRBD2. Trimming cost V 5 bases and J 0 bases; bases outside gene matches: 13. CDR3 length equals 18 residues. Germline CDR1 and CDR2: ENHRY and SYGVKD. CDR3 sequence reads: CAISNESGTSEISYEQYF. Written as DNA, the CDR3 is TGTGCCATCAGTAACGAATCCGGGACTAGCGAGATCTCCTACGAGCAGTACTTC.

The CDR3 coding sequence is TGTGCCAGCAGCAAGTCCTTCGGCGAGCAGTACTTC. It translates to CASSKSFGEQYF. J is TRBJ2-7 and V is TRBV7-9, with D uncertain. Germline V gene data show CDR1 as SEHNR and CDR2 as FQNEAQ (reference sequence). The CDR3 has 12 amino acids. V was cut by 5 bases and J by 6 bases, with 11 bases left in between.

This clone was detected once. The chain couples TRBV7-9 to TRBJ1-1, with D unresolved. V gave up 4 bases and J gave up 10 bases, with 16 bases separating them. CDR3 size: 13 residues. Germline CDR1 SEHNR, CDR2 FQNEAQ (reference sequence). The CDR3 region is CASSYQDAWLAFF. The CDR3, as DNA: TGTGCCAGCAGCTATCAAGACGCTTGGCTAGCTTTCTTT.

CDR3 protein: CASSVDRGWNTEAFF. The CDR3 DNA reads as TGCGCCAGCAGCGTCGACAGGGGCTGGAACACTGAAGCTTTCTTT. The gene calls are TRBV5-1 and TRBJ1-1; 8 bases align to TRBD1. J lost 1 base, V lost 4 bases, and 6 bases had no gene match. CDR1 and CDR2 (germline): SGHRS, YFSETQ. The CDR3 loop spans 15 amino acids. The full variable domain, completed using reference TRBV5-1 and TRBJ1-1, is KAGVTQTPRYLIKTRGQQVTLSCSPISGHRSVSWYQQTPGQGLQFLFEYFSETQRNKGNFPGRFSGRQFSNSRSEMNVSTLELGDSALYLCASSVDRGWNTEAFFGQGTRLTVV.

The CDR3 region has the DNA TGTGCCAGCAGCTCTCCGACAGGGGAATCCTACAATGAGCAGTTCTTC. Protein product: CASSSPTGESYNEQFF. The gene calls are TRBV7-9 and TRBJ2-1, with 8 bases fitting TRBD1. The V and J ends lost 4 bases and 1 base, in that order; junction bases with no gene match: 6. The CDR3 is made up of 16 amino acids. Germline V gene lookup returns CDR1 SEHNR and CDR2 FQNEAQ (reference sequence).

This chain connects TRBV7-8 to TRBJ2-6; either TRBD1 or TRBD2 may fit D (5 bases each). CDR3 size: 15 residues. Germline CDR1 SGHVS, CDR2 FQNEAQ. V gave up 2 bases and J gave up 3 bases, with 8 bases separating them. This CDR3 reads CASSLPGSGANVLTF. In DNA form, the CDR3 reads TGTGCCAGCAGCTTACCAGGGAGTGGGGCCAACGTCCTGACTTTC.

The sample holds one count of this clone. CDR3 residues: CASSPTFTEQYF. The CDR3 DNA reads as TGTGCCAGCAGTCCCACTTTTACCGAGCAGTACTTC. This chain uses TRBV28 with TRBJ2-7, with D uncertain. This CDR3 has 12 amino acids. CDR1 MDHEN and CDR2 SYDVKM come from the germline V gene. V lost 5 bases, J lost 6 bases, and 11 bases lay in between.

The V call is TRBV7-9, the J call TRBJ2-1, with D unresolved. The germline CDR1 and CDR2 sequences are SEHNR and FQNEAQ (reference sequence). This CDR3 has 15 residues. V was clipped by 2 bases and J by 7 bases, with 15 bases between them. CDR3: CASSLRPIPPNEQFF. The CDR3 DNA is TGTGCCAGCAGCTTACGACCCATTCCCCCGAATGAGCAGTTCTTC.

V gene TRBV5-1 combines with J gene TRBJ2-7; no clear D gene. V was trimmed by 0 bases and J by 3 bases, leaving 13 bases between them. Germline CDR1 reads SGHRS; CDR2 reads YFSETQ. The CDR3 spans 15 residues. The CDR3 DNA sequence: TGCGCCAGCAGCTTGGACCCTGGCCTCCTCTACGAGCAGTACTTC. Translated: CASSLDPGLLYEQYF.

This sequence joins TRBV7-9 and TRBJ2-7, with 9 bases that match TRBD1. The CDR3 covers 14 residues. CDR1 and CDR2 (germline): SEHNR, FQNEAQ (reference sequence). V shed 8 bases, J shed 6 bases, and the junction held 11 bases outside the gene matches. DNA of the CDR3: TGTGCCAGCCAGCTAGGGGACAGGGTCTTCGAGCAGTACTTC. As protein: CASQLGDRVFEQYF.

V gene TRBV13 combines with J gene TRBJ2-2, with D uncertain. V shed 6 bases and J shed 4 bases, with 15 bases lying between them. The CDR3 consists of 15 residues. Germline assignment: CDR1 PRHDT and CDR2 FYEKMQ (reference sequence). The CDR3 nucleotides are TGTGCCAGCAGAGGGTTTGTCCCGGGCACCGGGGAGCTGTTTTTT. This translates into CASRGFVPGTGELFF.

The V call is TRBV13, the J call TRBJ1-4; the D is unclear. V gave up 1 base and J gave up 4 bases, with 4 bases separating them. CDR1 is PRHDT, CDR2 FYEKMQ, per germline (reference sequence). The CDR3 consists of 13 residues. CDR3: CASSLAVNEKLFF. The CDR3 nucleotides read TGTGCCAGCAGCTTAGCAGTTAATGAAAAACTGTTTTTT. Full variable domain (outside the CDR3, taken from reference TRBV13 and TRBJ1-4): AAGVIQSPRHLIKEKRETATLKCYPIPRHDTVYWYQQGPGQDPQFLISFYEKMQSDKGSIPDRFSAQQFSDYHSELNMSSLELGDSALYFCASSLAVNEKLFFGSGTQLSVL.

The chain uses TRBV27 and TRBJ1-1, with D possibly TRBD1 on 6 matching bases. This CDR3 spans 14 amino acids. CDR1 is MNHEY, CDR2 SMNVEV, per germline (reference sequence). V dropped 6 bases and J dropped 6 bases, with 17 bases sitting between them. Written as DNA, the CDR3 is TGTGCCAGCAGCCTAGGGGGGGAAGGTTCTGAAGCTTTCTTT. It specifies CASSLGGEGSEAFF.

The rearrangement uses TRBV6-5 and TRBJ2-7; D remains ambiguous. Germline CDR1 reads MNHEY; CDR2 reads SVGAGI. This CDR3 has 12 amino acids. Trimming pared 7 bases from V and 6 bases from J, leaving 13 bases between. Written as DNA, the CDR3 is TGTGCCAGCACTTTCCCCTCCCCCGAGCAGTACTTC. Translation: CASTFPSPEQYF.

This rearrangement joins TRBV5-1 to TRBJ2-1; no firm D call. Trimming took 1 base from V and 6 from J, leaving 5 bases between them. CDR3 length: 12 amino acids. Germline CDR1 and CDR2: SGHRS and YFSETQ. CDR3 protein: CASSLISNEQFF. The CDR3 DNA follows: TGCGCCAGCAGCTTGATTAGCAATGAGCAGTTCTTC.

The V and J genes are TRBV15 and TRBJ1-4; a weak D match, TRBD1 (5 bases). V gave up 5 bases and J gave up 3 bases, with 13 bases separating them. The CDR3 is 15 amino acids. Germline loops: CDR1 LNHNV, CDR2 YYDKDF (reference sequence). CDR3 in amino acids: CATSVDEQANEKLFF. The CDR3 DNA is TGTGCCACCAGCGTAGATGAACAGGCTAATGAAAAACTGTTTTTT.